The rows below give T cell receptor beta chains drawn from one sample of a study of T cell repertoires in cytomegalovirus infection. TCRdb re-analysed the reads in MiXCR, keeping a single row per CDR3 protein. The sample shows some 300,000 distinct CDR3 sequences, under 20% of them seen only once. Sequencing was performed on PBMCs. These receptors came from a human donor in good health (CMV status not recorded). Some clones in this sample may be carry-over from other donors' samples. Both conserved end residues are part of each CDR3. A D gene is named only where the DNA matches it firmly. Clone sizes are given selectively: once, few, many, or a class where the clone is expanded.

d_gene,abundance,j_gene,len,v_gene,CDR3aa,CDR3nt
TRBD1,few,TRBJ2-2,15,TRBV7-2,CASSSTGSVTGELFF,TGTGCCAGCAGCTCGACAGGGTCGGTCACCGGGGAGCTGTTTTTT
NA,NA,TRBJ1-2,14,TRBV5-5,CASSLARGAHGYTF,TGTGCCAGCAGCTTGGCGAGGGGGGCGCATGGCTACACCTTC
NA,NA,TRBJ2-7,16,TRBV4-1,CASSQDFDRSSYEQYF,TGCGCCAGCAGCCAAGATTTCGACCGAAGCTCCTACGAGCAGTACTTC
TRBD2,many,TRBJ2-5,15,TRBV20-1,CSARGTSGGLETQYF,TGCAGTGCCCGGGGGACTAGCGGGGGGTTAGAGACCCAGTACTTC
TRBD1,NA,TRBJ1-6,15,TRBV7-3,CASSGQGLARAPLHF,TGTGCCAGCAGCGGACAGGGGTTGGCTCGGGCACCCCTCCACTTT
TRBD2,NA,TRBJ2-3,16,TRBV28,CASSPTGGGFGDTQYF,TGTGCCAGCAGCCCCACGGGGGGGGGATTTGGAGATACGCAGTATTTT
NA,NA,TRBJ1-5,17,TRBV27,CASSPHLKPEGNQPQHF,TGTGCCAGCAGTCCTCACTTAAAACCTGAGGGCAATCAGCCCCAGCATTTT
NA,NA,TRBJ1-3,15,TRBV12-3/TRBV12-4,CASSRNGVAGNTIYF,TGTGCCAGCAGCCGGAATGGGGTGGCTGGAAACACCATATATTTT
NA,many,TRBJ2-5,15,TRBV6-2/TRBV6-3,CASSSPGHDQETQYF,TGTGCCAGCAGTTCCCCGGGACACGACCAAGAGACCCAGTACTTC
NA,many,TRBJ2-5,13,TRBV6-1,CASSLSPRETQYF,TGTGCCAGCAGTTTATCACCTAGGGAGACCCAGTACTTC